The 27 T cell receptor beta chains listed next were all sequenced from one sample in a study of T cells in Graves' hyperthyroidism and ophthalmopathy. It was RNA transcripts that yielded the amplified TCR beta CDR3 regions. Initially, a first-round RT-PCR of the TCR CDR3 employed the HTBI primer set. MiXCR, applied by TCRdb to the multiplex PCR reads, yields one record per CDR3 protein. This table has hundreds of thousands of distinct CDR3 sequences, 11% to 15% appearing once. The source material was blood. The receptors stem from a woman under 30 with Graves' hyperthyroidism.

This clonotype was seen repeatedly, ten times or more. This rearrangement joins TRBV2 to TRBJ1-5, with D uncertain. Trimming took off 1 base at V and 8 bases at J, with 9 bases between the two ends. CDR1 SNHLY and CDR2 FYNNEI come from the germline V gene. The CDR3 has 13 residues. The CDR3 spells CASSEVGQKPQHF. DNA for the CDR3: TGTGCCAGCAGTGAAGTTGGGCAGAAGCCCCAGCATTTT.

The chain carries TRBV29-1 and TRBJ2-6; 8 positions agree with TRBD1. The CDR3 is made up of 14 amino acids. CDR1 is SQVTM, CDR2 ANQGSEA, per germline. V lost 6 bases to trimming and J lost 2 bases; unmatched junction nucleotides: 3. The CDR3 DNA reads TGCAGCGTCCCGACAGGGGCTGGGGCCAACGTCCTGACTTTC. Protein: CSVPTGAGANVLTF.

In its sample, this clonotype was seen a few times. This chain links TRBV6-1 with TRBJ1-1; possibly TRBD1 for D (5 bases). Germline CDR1 is MNHNS and CDR2 is SASEGT. Trimming left V 6 bases short and J 10 bases short, with 18 bases between. This CDR3 is 13 amino acids long. Written as DNA, the CDR3 is TGTGCCAGCAGGGCCGGGACCCTACCAAGAGCTTTCTTT. Residues: CASRAGTLPRAFF.

This clonotype has ten or more counts. V is TRBV29-1 and J is TRBJ2-1, with TRBD1 as a possible D gene (5 bases). The CDR3 has 15 residues. V was cut by 6 bases and J by 4 bases, with 19 bases left in between. In germline, CDR1 is SQVTM, CDR2 ANQGSEA. The CDR3 bases are TGCAGCGTCGAGGAAAGGGGCGGAAGATACAATGAGCAGTTCTTC. Its protein product is CSVEERGGRYNEQFF.

This clonotype has ten or more counts. This chain links TRBV20-1 with TRBJ2-3; TRBD2 matches at 7 bases. The length of the CDR3 is 16 residues. Germline lookup yields CDR1 DFQATT and CDR2 SNEGSKA (reference sequence). The junction had 17 bases not matched to a gene; V was cut back by 6 bases and J by 5 bases. CDR3 DNA sequence: TGCAGTGCCCCCAACGTGAGCCCGGGAGGAGGAGATACGCAGTATTTT. This gives the protein CSAPNVSPGGGDTQYF.

In regard to this clonotype: A junction boundary mismatches the germline segment, possibly from a read error. The chain is built from TRBV13 and TRBJ2-1; TRBD2 aligns across 7 bases. Per the germline V gene, CDR1 is PRHDT and CDR2 is FYEKMQ (reference sequence). The CDR3 covers 13 residues. The DNA for the CDR3 is TGTGCCAGCAGCATAGGGAGCGGGGAGGAGCAGTTCTTC. Its translation is CASSIGSGEEQFF.

The rearrangement joins TRBV6-1 to TRBJ2-3; D is possibly TRBD2 (5 bases). Germline V gene lookup returns CDR1 MNHNS and CDR2 SASEGT. This CDR3 is 12 amino acids long. Trimming left V 6 bases short and J 4 bases short, with 8 bases between. CDR3 region: CASRGDPDTQYF. The DNA for the CDR3 is TGTGCCAGCAGGGGAGATCCAGATACGCAGTATTTT.

The V and J genes are TRBV29-1 and TRBJ2-3, with unresolved D. This CDR3 is built from 12 residues. CDR1 and CDR2 from the germline V gene are SQVTM and ANQGSEA. Trimming stripped 7 bases from V and 4 bases from J, with 12 bases between. The CDR3 loop reads CSGLDGADTQYF. The DNA for the CDR3 is TGCAGCGGCTTAGACGGTGCAGATACGCAGTATTTT.

This clonotype occurred many times. The chain couples TRBV12-3 or TRBV12-4 to TRBJ1-2; unclear D gene. V was pared by 7 bases and J by 3 bases, with 12 bases between. The CDR3 length is 13 residues. The CDR3 reads CASTNGRDYGYTF. The CDR3, as DNA: TGTGCCAGCACTAACGGACGGGACTATGGCTACACCTTC.

This chain connects TRBV15 to TRBJ2-1; 11 bases are a match to TRBD1. Trimming removed 5 bases from V and 9 bases from J; junction bases left unmatched: 6. Germline V gives CDR1 LNHNV, CDR2 YYDKDF (reference sequence). CDR3 length: 14 residues. Here the CDR3 reads CATSGGDRGIEQFF. The CDR3 coding sequence is TGTGCCACCAGCGGGGGGGACAGGGGGATTGAGCAGTTCTTC.

This clonotype was seen only a few times. This rearrangement joins TRBV25-1 to TRBJ2-7; D might be TRBD1 or TRBD2, each matching 6 bases. This CDR3 spans 15 amino acids. V was pared by 1 base and J by 2 bases, with 12 bases between. Germline lookup yields CDR1 MGHDK and CDR2 SYGVNS. CDR3 in DNA: TGTGCCAGCAGTGAATCTGGGAGGACAGCCTACGAGCAGTACTTC. This codes for CASSESGRTAYEQYF.

This clonotype was seen many times. V gene TRBV20-1 combines with J gene TRBJ1-2; unclear D gene. The germline CDR1 and CDR2 sequences are DFQATT and SNEGSKA (reference sequence). The CDR3 spans 15 residues. V lost 1 base and J lost 0, with 12 bases in between. CDR3 sequence: CSARGTSGANYGYTF. The CDR3 nucleotides are TGCAGTGCTAGAGGAACCTCTGGGGCTAACTATGGCTACACCTTC.

This clonotype has at least ten counts. The chain employs TRBV3-1 and TRBJ2-7; D call uncertain. Germline CDR1 and CDR2: LGHDT and YNNKEL (reference sequence). The V and J ends lost 4 bases and 2 bases respectively, with 15 bases between them. The CDR3 runs to 15 residues. CDR3 amino acids: CASSPKGPWAYEQYF. CDR3 nucleotides: TGTGCCAGCAGCCCGAAGGGTCCATGGGCCTACGAGCAGTACTTC.

This clonotype was detected many times. The chain recombines TRBV7-3 with TRBJ2-3; D may be TRBD1 or TRBD2 (5 bases each). The V and J ends lost 0 bases and 5 bases respectively, with 15 bases between them. CDR3 size: 16 residues. Germline CDR1 and CDR2: SGHTA and FQGTGA. CDR3 sequence (DNA): TGTGCCAGCAGCTTAACTCTGGGGCTAGCAGGAGATACGCAGTATTTT. Translating it yields CASSLTLGLAGDTQYF.

This clonotype turned up a few times. This chain links TRBV29-1 with TRBJ2-2; D remains ambiguous. This CDR3 spans 13 amino acids. The germline CDR1 and CDR2 sequences are SQVTM and ANQGSEA. Between the trimmed V and J ends, which lost 5 bases and 3 bases, there was a span of 10 bases. CDR3 loop: CSVRDGYTGELFF. In nucleotides, the CDR3 is TGCAGCGTTCGAGACGGATACACCGGGGAGCTGTTTTTT.

This clonotype was observed many times. The J gene is TRBJ1-5, the V gene TRBV3-1; 11 bases align to TRBD1. In germline, CDR1 is LGHDT, CDR2 YNNKEL (reference sequence). The CDR3 loop spans 16 amino acids. V was pared by 3 bases and J by 4 bases, with 5 bases of the junction left unmatched. The CDR3 sequence: CASSQHGTGGNQPQHF. CDR3 sequence (DNA): TGTGCCAGCAGCCAGCACGGGACAGGGGGAAATCAGCCCCAGCATTTT.

This sequence joins TRBV20-1 and TRBJ2-3; a weak D match, TRBD2 (6 bases). CDR3 length: 14 residues. Trimming took 4 bases from V and 1 from J, leaving 12 bases between them. CDR1 and CDR2 from the germline V gene are DFQATT and SNEGSKA (reference sequence). CDR3 sequence reads: CSAKLPGGTDTQYF. The CDR3 coding sequence is TGCAGTGCTAAACTCCCGGGAGGCACAGATACGCAGTATTTT.

This clonotype showed up many times. The rearrangement links TRBV6-2 or TRBV6-3 to TRBJ1-1, with D possibly being TRBD1 (5 bases). CDR1 is MNHEY and CDR2 is SVGEGT in the germline V gene. Trimming stripped 6 bases from V and 1 base from J, with 12 bases between. CDR3 size: 14 residues. CDR3 amino acids: CASRKGRSNTEAFF. CDR3 bases: TGTGCCAGCAGGAAGGGACGGTCGAACACTGAAGCTTTCTTT.

This clonotype appeared a few times. The J gene is TRBJ2-1, the V gene TRBV29-1, with D perhaps assigned TRBD1 or TRBD2 (5 bases each). The CDR3 runs to 12 residues. Germline lookup yields CDR1 SQVTM and CDR2 ANQGSEA. Trimming took off 4 bases at V and 8 bases at J, with 12 bases between the two ends. CDR3 DNA: TGCAGCGTTGTACCCCAGGGAGATGAGCAGTTCTTC. It specifies CSVVPQGDEQFF.

The gene calls are TRBV7-6 and TRBJ2-2; D is uncertain. CDR3 size: 13 residues. Germline lookup yields CDR1 SGHVS and CDR2 FNYEAQ. Trimming took off 2 bases at V and 4 bases at J, with 5 bases between the two ends. CDR3 coding DNA: TGTGCCAGCAGCTTATCTTTCACCGGGGAGCTGTTTTTT. Its protein is CASSLSFTGELFF.

This clonotype turned up a few times. The chain is built from TRBV2 and TRBJ2-7; the D is unclear. Deletions cut 1 base from V and 4 bases from J, with 11 bases between. Germline V gene sequence: CDR1 SNHLY, CDR2 FYNNEI. CDR3 length equals 14 residues. CDR3 bases: TGTGCCAGCAGTGAAGGAGAGTACGGGTACGAGCAGTACTTC. It codes for CASSEGEYGYEQYF.

This clonotype was recorded a few times. This sequence joins TRBV7-8 and TRBJ2-7; maybe TRBD1 (5 bases). Looked up from germline, CDR1 is SGHVS and CDR2 is FQNEAQ. The CDR3 is 14 residues long. With 5 bases removed from V and 0 bases from J, the gap between germline ends came to 11 bases. The CDR3 spells CASSATGSSYEQYF. As DNA, the CDR3 is TGTGCCAGCAGCGCTACAGGAAGCTCCTACGAGCAGTACTTC.

This clonotype has at least ten counts. J is TRBJ2-6 and V is TRBV12-3 or TRBV12-4; 8 bases match TRBD1. With V trimmed by 3 bases and J by 2 bases, 15 bases remained unmatched. The CDR3 is 20 amino acids. CDR3 sequence (DNA): TGTGCCAGCAGTTTCTGGAACCGGTGGCAGGGGGCGGCTGGGGCCAACGTCCTGACTTTC. It is translated as CASSFWNRWQGAAGANVLTF.

CDR3 region: CASTRSGFNYGYTF. The CDR3 nucleotides read TGTGCCAGCACTCGATCGGGCTTTAACTATGGCTACACCTTC. The chain has TRBV6-1 and TRBJ1-2; D unclear. Germline V CDR1 and CDR2: MNHNS, SASEGT. Trimming removed 7 bases at V and 1 base at J, with 13 bases between. The CDR3 consists of 14 residues.

This clonotype was counted between two and nine times. The V call is TRBV28, the J call TRBJ2-2, with a tentative D call TRBD2 (5 bases). The V gene's germline CDR1 is MDHEN and CDR2 SYDVKM. V was shortened by 3 bases and J by 6 bases, with 14 bases between the two germline ends. The CDR3 has 15 residues. CDR3 coding DNA: TGTGCCAGCAGTTTTATCCCAGAGGGTGCCGGGGAGCTGTTTTTT. It is translated as CASSFIPEGAGELFF.

This clonotype occurred a few times. This sequence joins TRBV27 and TRBJ1-1; D may be TRBD1 (5 bases). The CDR3 sequence is 14 residues long. Per the germline V gene, CDR1 is MNHEY and CDR2 is SMNVEV (reference sequence). V shed 9 bases and J shed 0 bases, with 14 bases lying between them. This CDR3 is CASMEGGVNTEAFF. DNA for the CDR3: TGTGCCAGTATGGAGGGAGGGGTGAACACTGAAGCTTTCTTT.

At least ten counts were recorded for this clonotype. V usage is TRBV30 and J usage is TRBJ2-7; 8 nucleotides agree with TRBD2. Trimming took 0 bases from V and 5 from J; bases not matched to a gene: 6. The length of the CDR3 is 14 residues. Germline-derived CDR1 and CDR2 are GTSNPN and SVGIG (reference sequence). For the CDR3, the DNA is TGTGCCTGGAGTGTGCCCCTAGCGGGCCACGAGCAGTACTTC. Amino acids: CAWSVPLAGHEQYF.